The next 25 T cell receptor beta chains were all read from a single sample in a study of control samples from healthy donors and cancer patients. Sequenced by immunoSEQ multiplex PCR; TCRdb stores in-frame clones only, minus some. The table has 60,000 to 75,000 clones, around 87% seen once; the top ten hold 2% to 2.5%. The source material was PBMCs. Receptor source: a woman aged 50 to 65 with head and neck cancer.

V gene TRBV19 combines with J gene TRBJ1-6; TRBD1 agrees at 8 bases. The junction had 9 bases not matched to a gene; V was cut back by 5 bases and J by 0 bases. Germline CDR1 LNHDA, CDR2 SQIVND (reference sequence). This CDR3 is 18 amino acids long. In DNA form, the CDR3 reads TGTGCCAGTAGTTCGGGACAGGCCCAAAGCTCCTATAATTCACCCCTCCACTTT. This sequence encodes CASSSGQAQSSYNSPLHF. Drawing the rest from reference TRBV19 and TRBJ1-6, the complete variable domain is DGGITQSPKYLFRKEGQNVTLSCEQNLNHDAMYWYRQDPGQGLRLIYYSQIVNDFQKGDIAEGYSVSREKKESFPLTVTSAQKNPTAFYLCASSSGQAQSSYNSPLHFGNGTRLTVT.

The rearrangement links TRBV27 to TRBJ1-3, with D unclear. Germline V gene data show CDR1 as MNHEY and CDR2 as SMNVEV (reference sequence). The length of the CDR3 is 15 residues. Trimming removed 7 bases from V and 4 bases from J, with 17 bases in between. This chain's CDR3 is CASKMDSAWGNTIYF. The CDR3, as DNA: TGTGCCAGCAAAATGGACTCCGCGTGGGGAAACACCATATATTTT.

The genes are TRBV6-4 and TRBJ2-3; 7 nucleotides line up with TRBD2. The CDR3 is made up of 13 amino acids. Looked up from germline, CDR1 is MRHNA and CDR2 is SNTAGT. V gave up 5 bases and J gave up 5 bases; unmatched junction bases: 4. The CDR3 coding sequence is TGTGCCAGCAGTCAACAGCGGGGAGATACGCAGTATTTT. Translating it yields CASSQQRGDTQYF.

The chain combines TRBV28 with TRBJ2-7, with 11 bases aligning to TRBD1. The germline gives CDR1 MDHEN, CDR2 SYDVKM. CDR3 length: 15 amino acids. With 2 bases clipped from V and 3 bases from J, the junction kept 3 bases outside the gene matches. CDR3 protein: CASSLGGQGGYEQYF. The DNA for the CDR3 is TGTGCCAGCAGTTTAGGGGGACAGGGGGGCTACGAGCAGTACTTC. The full variable domain, its missing parts supplied by reference TRBV28 and TRBJ2-7, is DVKVTQSSRYLVKRTGEKVFLECVQDMDHENMFWYRQDPGLGLRLIYFSYDVKMKEKGDIPEGYSVSREKKERFSLILESASTNQTSMYLCASSLGGQGGYEQYFGPGTRLTVT.

The chain employs TRBV19 and TRBJ1-5, with 7 bases that match TRBD1. The CDR3 sequence is 15 residues long. J lost 4 bases, V lost 3 bases, and 6 bases had no gene match. Germline CDR1 LNHDA, CDR2 SQIVND (reference sequence). The CDR3 spells CASSIRGRGNQPQHF. CDR3 coding DNA: TGTGCCAGTAGTATTCGGGGCAGGGGGAATCAGCCCCAGCATTTT.

The chain links TRBV9 to TRBJ1-6, with D maybe TRBD1 (5 bases). Per the germline V gene, CDR1 is SGDLS and CDR2 is YYNGEE. The CDR3 runs 15 residues. V was cut by 1 base and J by 5 bases, with 10 bases left in between. DNA for the CDR3: TGTGCCAGCAGCGTATCCGAGACAGATAATTCACCCCTCCACTTT. Protein product: CASSVSETDNSPLHF.

V and J are TRBV7-9 and TRBJ2-7; D not resolved. Germline values: CDR1 SEHNR, CDR2 FQNEAQ (reference sequence). CDR3 length: 15 residues. V was trimmed by 4 bases and J by 0 bases, leaving 13 bases between them. CDR3 in DNA: TGTGCCAGCAGCTCCCCTGACATCTACTCCTACGAGCAGTACTTC. It yields the protein CASSSPDIYSYEQYF.

This chain joins TRBV3-1 (or the pseudogene TRBV3-2) and TRBJ2-7, with TRBD2 identical over 10 bases. This CDR3 contains 18 residues. After removal of 3 bases from V and 0 bases from J, the junction contained 11 bases not matched to a gene. Germline V gives CDR1 LGHDT, CDR2 YNNKEL (reference sequence). The CDR3 is CASSHGIAGGLLSYEQYF. The CDR3 DNA sequence: TGTGCCAGCAGCCATGGGATAGCGGGGGGCTTACTCTCCTACGAGCAGTACTTC.

The chain employs TRBV5-6 and TRBJ2-1, with a weak D call TRBD1 (6 bases). V lost 3 bases and J lost 9, with 22 bases in between. Germline V gene data show CDR1 as SGHDT and CDR2 as YYEEEE. The CDR3 loop spans 16 amino acids. The CDR3 DNA reads as TGTGCCAGCAGCTCGAAACGGGACATACGACAAGGTGAGCAGTTCTTC. This gives the protein CASSSKRDIRQGEQFF.

This chain connects TRBV3-1 (or the pseudogene TRBV3-2) to TRBJ2-7; 10 nucleotides agree with TRBD2. The V segment lost 0 bases and the J segment 3 bases; nucleotides outside the gene matches: 17. The CDR3 has 20 amino acids. Germline V CDR1 and CDR2: LGHDT, YNNKEL (reference sequence). This chain's CDR3 is CASSQDPPCRLAGARYEQYF. Here the CDR3 DNA reads TGTGCCAGCAGCCAAGATCCCCCCTGCCGGCTAGCGGGGGCCCGCTACGAGCAGTACTTC.

J is TRBJ2-2 and V is TRBV6-1; possible D gene TRBD2, 6 bases. CDR3 length: 14 amino acids. V lost 3 bases and J lost 6, with 11 bases in between. Per the germline V gene, CDR1 is MNHNS and CDR2 is SASEGT. CDR3 residues: CASSEGGNAGELFF. In DNA, the CDR3 is TGTGCCAGCAGTGAGGGGGGTAACGCCGGGGAGCTGTTTTTT.

V is TRBV5-8 and J is TRBJ1-1, with D unclear. Germline CDR1 SGHTS, CDR2 YDEGEE. This CDR3 has 16 residues. Trimming took off 1 base at V and 1 base at J, with 14 bases between the two ends. The CDR3 reads CASSLPAGAENTEAFF. Here the CDR3 DNA reads TGTGCCAGCAGCTTGCCGGCCGGAGCGGAGAACACTGAAGCTTTCTTT.

The V gene is TRBV6-1, the J gene TRBJ1-5; 7 bases line up with TRBD1. Per germline, CDR1 MNHNS and CDR2 SASEGT. The trim removed 2 bases at V and 4 bases at J, leaving 5 bases unmatched. CDR3 length: 15 residues. The CDR3 loop reads CASSEQAGGNQPQHF. The CDR3 coding sequence is TGTGCCAGCAGTGAACAGGCAGGGGGAAATCAGCCCCAGCATTTT.

The V gene is TRBV18, the J gene TRBJ2-5, with D uncertain. V was cut by 4 bases and J by 2 bases, with 5 bases left in between. The CDR3 is 12 residues long. Germline assignment: CDR1 KGHSH and CDR2 LQKENI. CDR3 DNA: TGTGCCAGCTCACTCGGTCAAGAGACCCAGTACTTC. It yields the protein CASSLGQETQYF.

V gene TRBV28 combines with J gene TRBJ1-2, with D perhaps matching TRBD1 (6 bases). CDR1 is MDHEN, CDR2 SYDVKM, per germline. Trimming cost V 7 bases and J 5 bases, with 11 bases left between them. This CDR3 is 12 amino acids long. CDR3 sequence: CASTDRRYGYTF. CDR3 in DNA: TGTGCCAGCACCGACAGGCGATATGGCTACACCTTC.

A remark on this clone: The sample holds other DNA sequences that translate to the same CDR3. The rearrangement links TRBV2 to TRBJ2-1; D is possibly TRBD2 (5 bases). The length of the CDR3 is 13 residues. The germline V and J ends were trimmed by 6 bases and 9 bases, with 15 bases remaining between them. Germline lookup yields CDR1 SNHLY and CDR2 FYNNEI. In nucleotides, the CDR3 is TGTGCCAGCAGGGCTCAACTAGTAGGTGAGCAGTTCTTC. This sequence encodes CASRAQLVGEQFF.

This chain links TRBV2 with TRBJ1-5, with a tentative D call TRBD1 (6 bases). Germline lookup yields CDR1 SNHLY and CDR2 FYNNEI. The CDR3 spans 15 residues. V was pared by 6 bases and J by 4 bases, with 16 bases between. For the CDR3, the DNA is TGTGCCAGCAGCCCTGGACAGACTAAAAATCAGCCCCAGCATTTT. This encodes CASSPGQTKNQPQHF.

The chain couples TRBV4-3 to TRBJ2-1; a weak D match, TRBD2 (7 bases). Germline CDR1 LGHNA, CDR2 YSLEER. Trimming left V 3 bases short and J 4 bases short, with 22 bases between. The CDR3 has 18 amino acids. CDR3 amino acids: CASSHVRGQGGPYNEQFF. CDR3 nucleotide sequence: TGCGCCAGCAGCCATGTGCGGGGGCAGGGCGGCCCATACAATGAGCAGTTCTTC.

This clone turned up a few times. CDR3 DNA: TGTGCCAGCAGTTACTCGCCCGGTAGGACCTACGAGCAGTACTTC. It codes for CASSYSPGRTYEQYF. The chain uses TRBV6-2 or TRBV6-3 and TRBJ2-7; D unresolved. Germline V gene data show CDR1 as MNHEY and CDR2 as SVGEGT. V gave up 0 bases and J gave up 2 bases, with 11 bases separating them. The CDR3 loop spans 15 amino acids.

This clone was seen only once. The chain carries TRBV5-1 and TRBJ2-7, with 8 positions matching TRBD1. Germline CDR1 is SGHRS and CDR2 is YFSETQ. The length of the CDR3 is 19 residues. V shed 0 bases and J 2 bases; nucleotides not matched to a gene: 16. Here the CDR3 reads CASSLVGTGGGPTTYEQYF. The CDR3 bases are TGCGCCAGCAGCTTGGTAGGGACAGGTGGAGGCCCAACCACCTACGAGCAGTACTTC.

The chain has TRBV7-3 and TRBJ2-1; weak D call: TRBD2 (5 bases). Germline CDR1 is SGHTA and CDR2 is FQGTGA. The CDR3 sequence is 15 residues long. V shed 1 base and J shed 3 bases, with 10 bases lying between them. The CDR3 DNA is TGTGCCAGCAGCTTAAGAAAAGGACTCTACAATGAGCAGTTCTTC. Translating it yields CASSLRKGLYNEQFF.

V usage is TRBV5-1 and J usage is TRBJ1-2; D remains ambiguous. The germline CDR1 and CDR2 sequences are SGHRS and YFSETQ. Trimming shortened V by 7 bases and J by 0 bases, and 22 bases separated the two germline ends. CDR3 length: 17 amino acids. The CDR3 DNA follows: TGCGCCAGCGGCCCCGCGGGTCCTAACCCCTCTAACTATGGCTACACCTTC. Protein sequence: CASGPAGPNPSNYGYTF.

This clone was seen a handful of times. The V gene is TRBV6-6, the J gene TRBJ1-2; perhaps TRBD1 as D (6 bases). This CDR3 has 17 amino acids. CDR1 is MNHNY, CDR2 SVGAGI, per germline (reference sequence). Trimming pared 5 bases from V and 7 bases from J, leaving 26 bases between. Here the CDR3 DNA reads TGTGCCAGCAGTCCCGATATTGGACAGCGCTTAAAGGGTGGCTACACCTTC. Translation: CASSPDIGQRLKGGYTF.

This chain uses TRBV11-2 with TRBJ1-3; D not certain. The germline gives CDR1 SGHAT, CDR2 FQNNGV. The ends were cut back, 1 base at V and 0 bases at J, with 4 bases in the middle. The CDR3 runs 14 residues. The CDR3 bases are TGTGCCAGCAGCTTAGGTCGCTCTGGAAACACCATATATTTT. Protein sequence: CASSLGRSGNTIYF.

This chain joins TRBV19 and TRBJ1-1; 8 nucleotides agree with TRBD1. V dropped 5 bases and J dropped 0; count of bases not matched to a gene: 5. This CDR3 is built from 15 residues. CDR1 and CDR2 from the germline V gene are LNHDA and SQIVND (reference sequence). CDR3 residues: CASSARDRMNTEAFF. The DNA for the CDR3 is TGTGCCAGTAGTGCGAGGGACAGGATGAACACTGAAGCTTTCTTT.